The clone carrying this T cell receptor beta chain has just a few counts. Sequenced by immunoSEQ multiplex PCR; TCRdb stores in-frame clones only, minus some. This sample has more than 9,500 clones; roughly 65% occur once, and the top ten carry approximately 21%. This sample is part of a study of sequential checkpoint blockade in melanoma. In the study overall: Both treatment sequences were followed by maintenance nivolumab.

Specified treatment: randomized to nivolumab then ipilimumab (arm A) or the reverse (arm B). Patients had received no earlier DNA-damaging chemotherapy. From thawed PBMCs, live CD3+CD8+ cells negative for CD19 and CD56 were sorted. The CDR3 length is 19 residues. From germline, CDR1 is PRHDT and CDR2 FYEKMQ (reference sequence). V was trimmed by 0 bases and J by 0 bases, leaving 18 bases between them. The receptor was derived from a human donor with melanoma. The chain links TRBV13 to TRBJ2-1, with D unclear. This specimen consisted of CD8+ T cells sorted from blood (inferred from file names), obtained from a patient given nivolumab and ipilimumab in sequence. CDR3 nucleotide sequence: TGTGCCAGCAGCTTAGGCTCTAACCTAGAAGTTTACTCCTACAATGAGCAGTTCTTC. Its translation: CASSLGSNLEVYSYNEQFF.